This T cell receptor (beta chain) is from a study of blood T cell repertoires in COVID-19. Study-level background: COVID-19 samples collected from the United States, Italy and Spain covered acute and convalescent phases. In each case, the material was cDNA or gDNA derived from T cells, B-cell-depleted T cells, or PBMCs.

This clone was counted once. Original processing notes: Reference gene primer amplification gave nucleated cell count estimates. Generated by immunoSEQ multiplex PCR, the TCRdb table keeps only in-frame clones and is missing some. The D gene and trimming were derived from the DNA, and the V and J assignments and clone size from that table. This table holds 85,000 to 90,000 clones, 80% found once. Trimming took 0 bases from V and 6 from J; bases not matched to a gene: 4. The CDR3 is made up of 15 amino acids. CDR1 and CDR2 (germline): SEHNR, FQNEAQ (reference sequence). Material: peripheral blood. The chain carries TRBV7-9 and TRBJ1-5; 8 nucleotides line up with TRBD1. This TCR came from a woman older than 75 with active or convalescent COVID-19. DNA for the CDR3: TGTGCCAGCAGCTTAGCCAGGGGGCAGGTTCAGCCCCAGCATTTT. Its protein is CASSLARGQVQPQHF.